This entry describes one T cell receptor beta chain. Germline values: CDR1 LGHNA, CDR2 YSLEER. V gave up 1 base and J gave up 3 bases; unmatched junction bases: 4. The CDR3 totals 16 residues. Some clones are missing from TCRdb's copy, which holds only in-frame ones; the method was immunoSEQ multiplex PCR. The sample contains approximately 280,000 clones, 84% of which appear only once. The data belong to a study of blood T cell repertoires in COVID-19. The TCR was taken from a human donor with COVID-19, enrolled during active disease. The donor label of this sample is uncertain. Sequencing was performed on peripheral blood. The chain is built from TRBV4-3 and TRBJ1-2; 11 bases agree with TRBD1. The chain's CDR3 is CASSQARGQGDYGYTF. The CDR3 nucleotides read TGCGCCAGCAGCCAAGCCCGGGGACAGGGGGACTATGGCTACACCTTC.